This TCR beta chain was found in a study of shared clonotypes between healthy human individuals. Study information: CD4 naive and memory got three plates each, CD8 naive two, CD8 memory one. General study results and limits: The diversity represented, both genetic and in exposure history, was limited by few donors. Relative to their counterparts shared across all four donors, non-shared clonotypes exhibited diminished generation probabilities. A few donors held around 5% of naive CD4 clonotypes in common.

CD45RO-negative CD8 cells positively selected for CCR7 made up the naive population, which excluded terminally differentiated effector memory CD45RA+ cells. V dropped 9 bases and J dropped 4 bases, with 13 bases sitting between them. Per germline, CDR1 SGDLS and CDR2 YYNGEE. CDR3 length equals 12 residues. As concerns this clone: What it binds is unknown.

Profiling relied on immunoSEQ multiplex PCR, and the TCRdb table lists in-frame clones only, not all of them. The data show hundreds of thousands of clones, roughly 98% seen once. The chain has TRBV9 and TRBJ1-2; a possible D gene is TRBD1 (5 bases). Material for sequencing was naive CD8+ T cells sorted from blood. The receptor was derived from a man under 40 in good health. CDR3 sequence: CATRDRSYGYTF. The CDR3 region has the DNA TGTGCCACGAGAGACAGATCCTATGGCTACACCTTC. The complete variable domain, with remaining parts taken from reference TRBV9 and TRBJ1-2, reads DSGVTQTPKHLITATGQRVTLRCSPRSGDLSVYWYQQSLDQGLQFLIQYYNGEERAKGNILERFSAQQFPDLHSELNLSSLELGDSALYFCATRDRSYGYTFGSGTRLTVV.